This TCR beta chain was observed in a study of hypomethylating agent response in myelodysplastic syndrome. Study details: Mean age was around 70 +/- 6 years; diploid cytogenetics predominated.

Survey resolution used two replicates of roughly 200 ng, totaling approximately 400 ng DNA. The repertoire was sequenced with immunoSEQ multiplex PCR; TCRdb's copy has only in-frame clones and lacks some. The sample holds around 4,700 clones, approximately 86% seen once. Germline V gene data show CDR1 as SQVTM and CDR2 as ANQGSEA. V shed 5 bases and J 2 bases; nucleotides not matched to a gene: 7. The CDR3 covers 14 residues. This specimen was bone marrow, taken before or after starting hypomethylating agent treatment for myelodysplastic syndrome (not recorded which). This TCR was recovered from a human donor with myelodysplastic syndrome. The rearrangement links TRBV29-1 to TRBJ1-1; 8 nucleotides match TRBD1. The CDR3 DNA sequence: TGCAGCGTTCCTATACAGGGGGATAACACTGAAGCTTTCTTT. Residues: CSVPIQGDNTEAFF. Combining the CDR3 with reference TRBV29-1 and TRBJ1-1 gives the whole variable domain SAVISQKPSRDICQRGTSLTIQCQVDSQVTMMFWYRQQPGQSLTLIATANQGSEATYESGFVIDKFPISRPNLTFSTLTVSNMSPEDSSIYLCSVPIQGDNTEAFFGQGTRLTVV.